The 32 T cell receptor beta chains below were found in one sample sequenced in a study of T cells in narcolepsy. Profiling relied on immunoSEQ multiplex PCR, and the TCRdb table lists in-frame clones only, not all of them. The profile shows over 25,000 clones, approximately 79% of them singletons. The source material was memory (CD45RA-) CD4+ T cells from blood. The receptor set was obtained from a human donor in good health.

The rearrangement joins TRBV5-1 to TRBJ2-7; D gene ambiguous. V was pared by 0 bases and J by 3 bases, with 10 bases between. The CDR3 length is 14 residues. Germline V gene sequence: CDR1 SGHRS, CDR2 YFSETQ. CDR3 bases: TGCGCCAGCAGCTTGGGGCAGGCTAACTACGAGCAGTACTTC. This codes for CASSLGQANYEQYF.

J is TRBJ2-3 and V is TRBV7-7; D ambiguous. Trimming removed 1 base from V and 4 bases from J, with 6 bases in between. This CDR3 region has 13 residues. Germline V lookup: CDR1 SSHAT, CDR2 FNYEAQ (reference sequence). This chain's CDR3 is CASSLGRADTQYF. CDR3 bases: TGTGCCAGCAGCTTAGGAAGAGCAGATACGCAGTATTTT.

The chain carries TRBV7-8 and TRBJ2-3, with 10 bases fitting TRBD2. J lost 4 bases, V lost 2 bases, and 0 bases had no gene match. Germline V lookup: CDR1 SGHVS, CDR2 FQNEAQ. This CDR3 has 14 amino acids. The CDR3 here is CASSLLAGADTQYF. CDR3 in DNA: TGTGCCAGCAGCTTACTAGCGGGAGCAGATACGCAGTATTTT.

V usage is TRBV20-1 and J usage is TRBJ2-7; D gene unclear. This CDR3 is built from 11 residues. Per germline, CDR1 DFQATT and CDR2 SNEGSKA (reference sequence). V was cut by 6 bases and J by 2 bases, with 8 bases left in between. The CDR3 loop reads CSAPAPYEQYF. The DNA for the CDR3 is TGCAGTGCCCCGGCGCCCTACGAGCAGTACTTC.

J is TRBJ1-5 and V is TRBV6-6; 7 nucleotides line up with TRBD1. This CDR3 region has 14 residues. Losses at the gene ends were 4 bases for V and 2 bases for J; bases not matched to a gene: 2. Per germline, CDR1 MNHNY and CDR2 SVGAGI (reference sequence). The chain's CDR3 is CASSLTGGNQPQHF. The CDR3 bases are TGTGCCAGCAGTTTAACAGGGGGCAATCAGCCCCAGCATTTT.

The chain uses TRBV29-1 and TRBJ2-7; TRBD2 is a possible D gene (6 bases). This CDR3 region has 12 residues. V lost 7 bases and J lost 6, with 16 bases in between. In germline, CDR1 is SQVTM, CDR2 ANQGSEA. This CDR3 is CSGGDLKGEQYF. In DNA, the CDR3 is TGCAGCGGAGGGGACTTAAAAGGCGAGCAGTACTTC.

The chain uses TRBV6-5 and TRBJ1-2; TRBD1 is a possible D gene (5 bases). This CDR3 spans 12 amino acids. V was cut by 8 bases and J by 8 bases, with 15 bases left in between. Germline CDR1 and CDR2: MNHEY and SVGAGI. CDR3 loop: CASSRAQGGYTF. The CDR3 DNA follows: TGTGCCAGCTCCAGGGCCCAGGGAGGCTACACCTTC.

V and J are TRBV5-1 and TRBJ1-1; 7 nucleotides agree with TRBD1. The V gene end was trimmed by 5 bases and the J gene end by 1 base; junction bases not matched to a gene: 5. Germline values: CDR1 SGHRS, CDR2 YFSETQ. The CDR3 consists of 14 residues. Here the CDR3 reads CASRPGTENTEAFF. The DNA of the CDR3 is TGCGCCAGCAGGCCCGGGACAGAGAACACTGAAGCTTTCTTT.

The chain carries TRBV28 and TRBJ1-4; D possibly corresponds to TRBD1 (5 bases). The CDR3 is 14 amino acids. V was pared by 3 bases and J by 3 bases, with 8 bases between. The germline CDR1 and CDR2 sequences are MDHEN and SYDVKM. CDR3: CASSFDSSNEKLFF. CDR3 in DNA: TGTGCCAGCAGTTTTGACAGCTCTAATGAAAAACTGTTTTTT.

V is TRBV5-4 and J is TRBJ2-5; 9 nucleotides agree with TRBD1. The tail of the sequence fits TRBJ2-7 better, so the J call may be wrong. Germline loops: CDR1 SGHNT, CDR2 YYREEE (reference sequence). The CDR3 consists of 14 residues. CDR3 residues: CASSSIRDRDEQYF. CDR3 in DNA: TGTGCCAGCAGCTCAATCCGGGACAGGGACGAGCAGTACTTC.

This clone is large in the sample. Other DNA sequences in this sample translate to the same CDR3. The chain couples TRBV18 to TRBJ1-1; D gene ambiguous. Trimming removed 3 bases from V and 6 bases from J, with 17 bases in between. The CDR3 loop spans 15 amino acids. Germline V gene lookup returns CDR1 KGHSH and CDR2 LQKENI. In DNA, the CDR3 is TGTGCCAGCTCACCGTTTTCAGTGGGCGGGGCTGAAGCTTTCTTT. This sequence encodes CASSPFSVGGAEAFF.

The gene calls are TRBV9 and TRBJ2-5, with 8 bases fitting TRBD1. Germline assignment: CDR1 SGDLS and CDR2 YYNGEE. This CDR3 has 15 residues. Trimming at V came to 2 bases and at J to 5 bases, leaving 8 bases not matched to a gene. The CDR3 here is CASSVQGAEMETQYF. In DNA form, the CDR3 reads TGTGCCAGCAGCGTCCAGGGGGCTGAGATGGAGACCCAGTACTTC.

The chain uses TRBV5-1 and TRBJ2-7, with a possible D match to TRBD2 (5 bases). The ends were cut back, 4 bases at V and 6 bases at J, with 17 bases in the middle. Germline V gives CDR1 SGHRS, CDR2 YFSETQ. The CDR3 is 14 amino acids. CDR3 residues: CASSGGGSYGEQYF. CDR3 sequence (DNA): TGCGCCAGCAGCGGCGGCGGGTCCTACGGCGAGCAGTACTTC. The entire variable domain, with the rest obtained from reference TRBV5-1 and TRBJ2-7, is as follows: KAGVTQTPRYLIKTRGQQVTLSCSPISGHRSVSWYQQTPGQGLQFLFEYFSETQRNKGNFPGRFSGRQFSNSRSEMNVSTLELGDSALYLCASSGGGSYGEQYFGPGTRLTVT.

The chain carries TRBV6-4 and TRBJ2-5; D might be TRBD2 (5 bases). This CDR3 region has 13 residues. Trimming removed 4 bases from V and 3 bases from J, with 9 bases in between. Germline loops: CDR1 MRHNA, CDR2 SNTAGT. CDR3 protein: CASSGTEKETQYF. CDR3 coding DNA: TGTGCCAGCAGTGGGACTGAGAAAGAGACCCAGTACTTC.

This clone was observed a single time. The genes are TRBV7-9 and TRBJ1-2, with 7 bases aligning to TRBD1. Germline values: CDR1 SEHNR, CDR2 FQNEAQ (reference sequence). Trimming took 8 bases from V and 4 from J; bases not matched to a gene: 13. The CDR3 runs 15 residues. CDR3 bases: TGTGCCAGCGTGGGGCCGACAGGGTTTTTCTATGGCTACACCTTC. Protein: CASVGPTGFFYGYTF.

The chain recombines TRBV12-5 with TRBJ2-3; perhaps TRBD1 as D (7 bases). Germline values: CDR1 LGHNT, CDR2 FRNRAP. Trimming took off 5 bases at V and 4 bases at J, with 25 bases between the two ends. CDR3 length: 18 residues. The CDR3 nucleotides read TGTGCTAGTGGTCTTACAATCGATGGGACAGCGGGCCCAGATACGCAGTATTTT. It yields the protein CASGLTIDGTAGPDTQYF.

The gene calls are TRBV15 and TRBJ1-5, with a weak D call TRBD1 (6 bases). V shed 5 bases and J shed 4 bases, with 18 bases lying between them. CDR3 length: 16 residues. Germline values: CDR1 LNHNV, CDR2 YYDKDF (reference sequence). DNA of the CDR3: TGTGCCACCAGCGGGGGGGCCTCTAGGGCAAATCAGCCCCAGCATTTT. This sequence encodes CATSGGASRANQPQHF.

This clone was found once. This sequence joins TRBV18 and TRBJ2-5; D ambiguous. Germline-derived CDR1 and CDR2 are KGHSH and LQKENI. V was trimmed by 3 bases and J by 1 base, leaving 12 bases between them. The length of the CDR3 is 15 residues. The chain's CDR3 is CASSPNPPVQETQYF. The CDR3 DNA follows: TGTGCCAGCTCACCCAACCCTCCAGTCCAAGAGACCCAGTACTTC.

The chain links TRBV30 to TRBJ2-3; D is tentatively TRBD1 or TRBD2 (5 bases each). This CDR3 is built from 15 residues. Trimming pared 1 base from V and 1 base from J, leaving 12 bases between. From germline, CDR1 is GTSNPN and CDR2 SVGIG (reference sequence). The CDR3 reads CAWSGGARGTDTQYF. As DNA, the CDR3 is TGTGCCTGGAGTGGAGGGGCTAGGGGCACAGATACGCAGTATTTT.

CDR3: CAIRGLGDTQYF. The CDR3 nucleotides are TGTGCCATTCGGGGGCTTGGGGATACGCAGTATTTT. The V and J genes are TRBV28 and TRBJ2-3; the D gene could be TRBD1 or TRBD2 (6 bases each). The CDR3 extends over 12 amino acids. Looked up from germline, CDR1 is MDHEN and CDR2 is SYDVKM. V was cut by 10 bases and J by 6 bases, with 14 bases left in between.

J is TRBJ1-6 and V is TRBV11-2, with a weak D call TRBD1 (5 bases). The germline gives CDR1 SGHAT, CDR2 FQNNGV. Trimming removed 5 bases from V and 9 bases from J, with 14 bases in between. The CDR3 is made up of 14 amino acids. The CDR3 nucleotides read TGTGCCAGCAGCCAGACGGGGGGAGTTTCACCCCTCCACTTT. This translates into CASSQTGGVSPLHF.

The chain links TRBV19 to TRBJ2-2; 9 positions match TRBD2. With V trimmed by 8 bases and J by 6 bases, 10 bases remained unmatched. This CDR3 is 15 amino acids long. Germline CDR1 and CDR2: LNHDA and SQIVND (reference sequence). Written as DNA, the CDR3 is TGTGCCAGTGCTAAAGCGGGGGGCTCTTCCGGGGAGCTGTTTTTT. Its translation is CASAKAGGSSGELFF.

The genes are TRBV5-1 and TRBJ1-3, with 9 bases matching TRBD1. The ends lost 3 bases at V and 4 bases at J; junction bases unmatched: 2. The CDR3 consists of 14 residues. CDR1 and CDR2 (germline): SGHRS, YFSETQ. The CDR3 reads CASSSGQGGNTIYF. CDR3 nucleotides: TGCGCCAGCAGCTCTGGACAGGGGGGAAACACCATATATTTT.

As regards this clone: Relative to the germline gene, one junction end is altered; a read error may explain this. This sample includes further DNA sequences coding for the same CDR3. This chain uses TRBV27 with TRBJ1-5; 9 nucleotides align to TRBD1. Germline V gene data show CDR1 as MNHEY and CDR2 as SMNVEV (reference sequence). This CDR3 region has 16 residues. DNA for the CDR3: TGTGCCAGCAGGAAGGACAGGGGCTGGAGCAATCAGCCCCAACATTTT. Its protein product is CASRKDRGWSNQPQHF.

This clone ranks as medium-sized. This chain links TRBV2 with TRBJ2-6; D ambiguous. This CDR3 is 14 amino acids long. V was pared by 7 bases and J by 3 bases, with 10 bases between. Germline V lookup: CDR1 SNHLY, CDR2 FYNNEI. The CDR3 sequence is CASMREVGANVLTF. In DNA form, the CDR3 reads TGTGCCAGCATGAGAGAGGTTGGGGCCAACGTCCTGACTTTC.

The chain has TRBV6-6 and TRBJ2-7; 7 positions agree with TRBD2. The CDR3 consists of 14 residues. Per germline, CDR1 MNHNY and CDR2 SVGAGI (reference sequence). Trimming at V came to 8 bases and at J to 0 bases, leaving 7 bases not matched to a gene. In DNA form, the CDR3 reads TGTGCCAGCGTTGTGGGAGGGAACTCCTACGAGCAGTACTTC. Translated: CASVVGGNSYEQYF.

The V call is TRBV28, the J call TRBJ2-5; tentatively, D is TRBD1 (6 bases). Germline V gene data show CDR1 as MDHEN and CDR2 as SYDVKM. V was pared by 5 bases and J by 8 bases, with 18 bases between. The CDR3 extends over 14 amino acids. CDR3 protein: CASSPGDTFKTQYF. The CDR3 bases are TGTGCCAGCAGTCCTGGGGACACTTTCAAAACCCAGTACTTC.

The gene calls are TRBV6-5 and TRBJ2-7; weak D call: TRBD2 (5 bases). The CDR3 is made up of 14 amino acids. CDR1 is MNHEY, CDR2 SVGAGI, per germline. V was trimmed by 5 bases and J by 5 bases, leaving 16 bases between them. Here the CDR3 reads CASSPRDLPHEQYF. CDR3 DNA sequence: TGTGCCAGCAGTCCCCGGGATTTGCCTCACGAGCAGTACTTC.

V is TRBV7-2 and J is TRBJ2-5, with D tentatively TRBD2 (7 bases). Trimming removed 0 bases from V and 4 bases from J, with 12 bases in between. The CDR3 runs 15 residues. Germline V gene lookup returns CDR1 SGHTA and CDR2 FQGNSA. CDR3 region: CASSLAGGRVETQYF. The CDR3 coding sequence is TGTGCCAGCAGCTTAGCGGGGGGGCGTGTAGAGACCCAGTACTTC.

The gene calls are TRBV10-1 and TRBJ2-3; no clear D. Trimming removed 4 bases at V and 3 bases at J, with 17 bases between. CDR1 is WNHNN and CDR2 is SYGVQD in the germline V gene (reference sequence). The CDR3 has 16 amino acids. DNA of the CDR3: TGCGCCAGCAGTGGGAGTTTGTCCTTCCGAACAGATACGCAGTATTTT. Translated: CASSGSLSFRTDTQYF.

The J gene is TRBJ2-7, the V gene TRBV7-9; 7 nucleotides line up with TRBD2. CDR1 is SEHNR and CDR2 is FQNEAQ in the germline V gene (reference sequence). The trim removed 3 bases at V and 6 bases at J, leaving 8 bases unmatched. This CDR3 contains 14 residues. The chain's CDR3 is CASSLEGGATEQYF. The CDR3 nucleotides are TGTGCCAGCAGCTTGGAGGGAGGGGCCACCGAGCAGTACTTC.

The chain uses TRBV2 and TRBJ2-1; 10 bases agree with TRBD2. J lost 3 bases, V lost 5 bases, and 7 bases had no gene match. Per germline, CDR1 SNHLY and CDR2 FYNNEI. This CDR3 has 16 amino acids. The CDR3: CASSSILAGDYNEQFF. The CDR3 nucleotides are TGTGCCAGCAGTTCTATCCTAGCGGGGGACTACAATGAGCAGTTCTTC.